A selection of T cell receptor beta chains follows, all from one sample in a study of blood T cells in healthy people across ages. TCRdb re-derived calls from the 5' RACE reads in MiXCR, one entry per CDR3 protein. Among fewer than 950,000 distinct CDR3 sequences listed, 53% were seen once. The specimen sequenced was blood. All receptors come from a man older than 75 in good health. The CDR3 runs from the conserved cysteine through the conserved F or W. A D gene is named only where the DNA matches it firmly. Only part of the rows carry a size: once, few, many, or a class if the clone is expanded.

NA	TRBJ1-1	TRBV6-6	once	TGTGCCAGCAGTCCGGGGAGGCAGTCAAACACTGAAGCTTTCTTT	CASSPGRQSNTEAFF
NA	TRBJ2-6	TRBV9	NA	TGTGCCAGCAGCGTAGGAGGGACCCTCTCCGGGGCCAACGTCCTGACTTTC	CASSVGGTLSGANVLTF
NA	TRBJ1-2	TRBV6-2/TRBV6-3	few	TGTGCCAGCAGTCCCCAGGGAGTGGATGGCTACACCTTC	CASSPQGVDGYTF
TRBD1	TRBJ2-3	TRBV29-1	NA	TGCAGCGTTGATAGAGGACAGGGGGGCGGAGACGCGTATTTT	CSVDRGQGGGDAYF
NA	TRBJ1-1	TRBV6-2/TRBV6-3	few	TGTGCGTCTAGGAGGGCCGTGAACACTGAAGCTTTCTTT	CASRRAVNTEAFF
NA	TRBJ2-1	TRBV27	NA	TGTGCCTGCTCCCAAGGACTGAACTACAATGAGCAGTTCTTC	CACSQGLNYNEQFF
NA	TRBJ2-7	TRBV7-2	NA	TGTGCCAGCAGCTTGGGCCCCCCCAGCGGCCCCTACGAGCAGTACTTC	CASSLGPPSGPYEQYF
TRBD1	TRBJ2-5	TRBV5-1	NA	TGCGCCAGCAGCCCCCGACAGGGGATGAGTCGAGAGACCCAGTACTTC	CASSPRQGMSRETQYF
TRBD1	TRBJ2-7	TRBV18	NA	TGTGCCAGCTCACCTGCCGGGACAGGGGGCTACGAGCAGTACTTC	CASSPAGTGGYEQYF
TRBD1	TRBJ2-4	TRBV2	NA	TGTGCCAGCAATGGTAGAGGGACAGTAGCCAAAAACATTCAGTACTTC	CASNGRGTVAKNIQYF
NA	TRBJ2-3	TRBV7-2	few	TGTGCCAGCAGCTTGGTGGGAGTTGGAAGATACGCGTATTTT	CASSLVGVGRYAYF
NA	TRBJ2-7	TRBV30	NA	TGTGCCTGGGAACAGGGCAGCTACGAGCAGTACTTC	CAWEQGSYEQYF
TRBD1	TRBJ2-1	TRBV5-1	NA	TGCGCCAGCACCCTGGCGCCGGGACAGGGGTACAATGAGCAGTTTTTC	CASTLAPGQGYNEQFF
NA	TRBJ1-2	TRBV30	NA	TGTGCCTGGATAGCCAGTGGCCTGAACTATGGCTACACCTTC	CAWIASGLNYGYTF
NA	TRBJ2-7	TRBV6-5	NA	TGTGCCAGCAGTTACAGGTTGGGCGAGCAGTACTTC	CASSYRLGEQYF
TRBD1	TRBJ2-7	TRBV12-3/TRBV12-4	many	TGTGCCAGCAGTATGACAGGGGGCAGCTACGAGCAGTACTTC	CASSMTGGSYEQYF
NA	TRBJ2-3	TRBV7-2	few	TGTGCCAGCAGCACAGGGACACTGCTTAGCACAGATACGCAGTATTTT	CASSTGTLLSTDTQYF
TRBD2	TRBJ2-6	TRBV20-1	NA	TGCAGTGCTACTTTCCGGGAGGGCCCTGGGGCCAACGTCCTGACTTTC	CSATFREGPGANVLTF
TRBD1	TRBJ2-1	TRBV24-1	NA	TGTGCCACCAGTGACCCCGGCCCGTTGGACAGGGGGTCCTACAATGAGCAGTTCTTC	CATSDPGPLDRGSYNEQFF
NA	TRBJ2-7	TRBV6-5	NA	TGTGCCTGCGGTGCTAGCCCTACCTACGAGCAGTACTTC	CACGASPTYEQYF
TRBD2	TRBJ2-1	TRBV7-9	few	TGTGCCAGCAGCTTAGTGGGACTAGTCATCGATGAGCAGTTCTTC	CASSLVGLVIDEQFF
TRBD2	TRBJ2-1	TRBV20-1	NA	TGCAGTGCTAGGGGGGGGGGAAGCTACAATGAGCAGTTCTTC	CSARGGGSYNEQFF
NA	TRBJ2-7	TRBV25-1	NA	TGTGCCGGCAGTGAAAGGAACAGGGACGACGAGCAGTACTTC	CAGSERNRDDEQYF
TRBD2	TRBJ2-3	TRBV10-3	few	TGTGCCATCAGGGTGAGCGGGATCAACACAGATACGCAGTATTTT	CAIRVSGINTDTQYF
NA	TRBJ2-7	TRBV18	NA	TGTGCCAGCTCACCACAGGGTTTAGTCTCCGAGCAGTACTTC	CASSPQGLVSEQYF
NA	TRBJ1-1	TRBV7-3	NA	TGTGCCAGCAGCTTACGGGCAGAGACGAACACTGAAGCTTTCTTT	CASSLRAETNTEAFF
NA	TRBJ2-7	TRBV20-1	NA	TGCAGTGCTAGAGCGGTTGGCGCAGAAAACTCCTACGAGCAGTACTTC	CSARAVGAENSYEQYF
NA	TRBJ2-1	TRBV20-1	NA	TGCAGTGCTAGAGTTCCCGGACTACTCAATGAGCAGTTCTTC	CSARVPGLLNEQFF
NA	TRBJ2-6	TRBV11-1	NA	TGTGCCAGCAGCCTGCGCCGGGGAACCTACTCTGGGGCCAACGTCCTGACTTTC	CASSLRRGTYSGANVLTF
NA	TRBJ2-1	TRBV28	few	TGTGCCAGCAGTTTAGGGGGGAGACTAGGGAATGAGCAGTTCTTC	CASSLGGRLGNEQFF
NA	TRBJ2-3	TRBV29-1	few	TGCAGCGTTGAAAGGGGGAGCACAGATACGCAGTATTTT	CSVERGSTDTQYF
TRBD1	TRBJ2-1	TRBV2	NA	TGTGCCAGCATTAACCGCGGACAGGGGGCTGGAAATGAGCAGTTCTTC	CASINRGQGAGNEQFF
NA	TRBJ2-7	TRBV6-1	NA	TGTGCCAGCAGTGAAAAGGGCAGGGGTTACGAGCAGTACTTC	CASSEKGRGYEQYF
NA	TRBJ2-4	TRBV20-1	NA	TGCAGTCCCCGGGGACCGTTACTCGCAAACATTCAGTACTTC	CSPRGPLLANIQYF
NA	TRBJ1-2	TRBV5-1	NA	TGCGCCAGCAGCCAAGCCGACAGGAACTATGGCTACACCTTC	CASSQADRNYGYTF
TRBD1	TRBJ2-3	TRBV5-1	few	TGCGCCAGCAGCCCGACAGGGGAGCACAGATACGCGTATTTT	CASSPTGEHRYAYF
TRBD2	TRBJ2-7	TRBV5-1	NA	TGCGCCAGCACGACTAGCGCCCTCTCCTACAATGAGCAGTACTTC	CASTTSALSYNEQYF
NA	TRBJ2-7	TRBV3-1	NA	TGTGCCAGCCGCTTATTGGGGGTACCCGAGCAGTACTTC	CASRLLGVPEQYF
NA	TRBJ2-5	TRBV7-9	NA	TGTGCCAGCAGCCCTACAGTCTTACACCAAGAGACCCAGTACTTC	CASSPTVLHQETQYF